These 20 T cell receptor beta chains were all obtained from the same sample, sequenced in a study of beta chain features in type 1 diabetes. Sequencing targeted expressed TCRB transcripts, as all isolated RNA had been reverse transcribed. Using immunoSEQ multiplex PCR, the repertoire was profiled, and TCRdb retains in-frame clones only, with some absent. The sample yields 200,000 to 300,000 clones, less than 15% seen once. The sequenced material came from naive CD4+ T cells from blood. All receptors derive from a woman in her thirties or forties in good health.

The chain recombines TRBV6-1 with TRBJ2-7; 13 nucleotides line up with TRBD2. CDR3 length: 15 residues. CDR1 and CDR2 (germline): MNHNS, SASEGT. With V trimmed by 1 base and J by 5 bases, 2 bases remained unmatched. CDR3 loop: CASSEGLAGGNEQYF. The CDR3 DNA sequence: TGTGCCAGCAGTGAAGGACTAGCGGGGGGTAACGAGCAGTACTTC.

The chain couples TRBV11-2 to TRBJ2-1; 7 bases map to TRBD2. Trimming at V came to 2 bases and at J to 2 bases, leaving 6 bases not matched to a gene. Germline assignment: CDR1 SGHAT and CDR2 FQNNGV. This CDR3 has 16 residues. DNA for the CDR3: TGTGCCAGCAGCTTATTATCTAGCGGCGCCTACAATGAGCAGTTCTTC. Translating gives CASSLLSSGAYNEQFF.

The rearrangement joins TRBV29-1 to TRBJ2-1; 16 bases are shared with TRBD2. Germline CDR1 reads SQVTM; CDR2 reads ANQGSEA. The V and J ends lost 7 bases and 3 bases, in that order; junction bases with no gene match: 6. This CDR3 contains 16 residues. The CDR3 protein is CSAPGTSGGDYNEQFF. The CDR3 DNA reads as TGCAGCGCACCCGGGACTAGCGGGGGGGACTACAATGAGCAGTTCTTC.

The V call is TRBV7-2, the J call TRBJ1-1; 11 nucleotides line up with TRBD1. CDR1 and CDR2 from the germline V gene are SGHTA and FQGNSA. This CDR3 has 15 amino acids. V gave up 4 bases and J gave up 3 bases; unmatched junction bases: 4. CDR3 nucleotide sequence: TGTGCCAGCAGCTCCCCGGGACAGGGGGACACTGAAGCTTTCTTT. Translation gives CASSSPGQGDTEAFF.

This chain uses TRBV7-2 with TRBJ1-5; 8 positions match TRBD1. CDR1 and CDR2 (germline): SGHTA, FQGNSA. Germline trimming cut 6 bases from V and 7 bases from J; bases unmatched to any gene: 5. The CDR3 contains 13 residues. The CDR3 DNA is TGTGCCAGCAGTTCGGACAGGGTCCAGCCCCAGCATTTT. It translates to CASSSDRVQPQHF.

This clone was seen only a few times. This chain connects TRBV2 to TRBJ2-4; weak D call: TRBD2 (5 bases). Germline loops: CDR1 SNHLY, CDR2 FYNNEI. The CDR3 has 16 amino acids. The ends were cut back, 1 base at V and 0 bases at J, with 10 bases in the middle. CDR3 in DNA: TGTGCCAGCAGTGAAGTCGGGGTCCTAGCCAAAAACATTCAGTACTTC. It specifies CASSEVGVLAKNIQYF.

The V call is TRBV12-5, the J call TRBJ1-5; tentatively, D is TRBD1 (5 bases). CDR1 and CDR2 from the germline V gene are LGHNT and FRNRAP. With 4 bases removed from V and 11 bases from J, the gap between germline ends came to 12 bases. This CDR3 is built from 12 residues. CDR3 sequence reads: CASGWLRGSQHF. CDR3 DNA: TGTGCTAGTGGTTGGTTAAGGGGCTCCCAGCATTTT. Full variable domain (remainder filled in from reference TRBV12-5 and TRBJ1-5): DARVTQTPRHKVTEMGQEVTMRCQPILGHNTVFWYRQTMMQGLELLAYFRNRAPLDDSGMPKDRFSAEMPDATLATLKIQPSEPRDSAVYFCASGWLRGSQHFGDGTRLSIL.

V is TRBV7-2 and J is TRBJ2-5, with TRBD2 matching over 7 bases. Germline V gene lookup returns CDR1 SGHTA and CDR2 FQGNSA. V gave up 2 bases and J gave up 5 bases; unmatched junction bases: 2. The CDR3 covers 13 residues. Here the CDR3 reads CASSLKGGETQYF. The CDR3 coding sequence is TGTGCCAGCAGCTTAAAGGGAGGGGAGACCCAGTACTTC.

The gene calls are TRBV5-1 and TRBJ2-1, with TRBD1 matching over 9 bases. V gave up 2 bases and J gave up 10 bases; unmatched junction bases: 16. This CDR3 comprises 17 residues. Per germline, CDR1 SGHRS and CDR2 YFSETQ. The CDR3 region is CASSLEIAGQGRREQFF. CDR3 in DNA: TGCGCCAGCAGCTTAGAAATCGCCGGACAGGGGCGCCGGGAGCAGTTCTTC.

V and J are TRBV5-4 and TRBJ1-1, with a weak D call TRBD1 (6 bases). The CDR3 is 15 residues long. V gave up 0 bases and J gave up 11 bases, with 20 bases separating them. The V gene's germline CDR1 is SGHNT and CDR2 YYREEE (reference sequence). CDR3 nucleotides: TGTGCCAGCAGCTTGGGAGGGTTGGTCGACAGGAGGGCTTTCTTT. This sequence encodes CASSLGGLVDRRAFF.

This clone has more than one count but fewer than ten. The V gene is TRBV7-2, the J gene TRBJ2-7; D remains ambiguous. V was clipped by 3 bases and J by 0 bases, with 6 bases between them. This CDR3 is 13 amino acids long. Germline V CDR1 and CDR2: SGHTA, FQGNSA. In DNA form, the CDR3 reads TGTGCCAGCAGCTTTACAACCTCCTACGAGCAGTACTTC. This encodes CASSFTTSYEQYF.

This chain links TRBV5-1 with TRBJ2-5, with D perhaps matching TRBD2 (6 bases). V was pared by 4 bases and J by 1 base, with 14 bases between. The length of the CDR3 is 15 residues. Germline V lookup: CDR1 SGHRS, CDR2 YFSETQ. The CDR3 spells CASSASWRGQETQYF. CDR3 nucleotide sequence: TGCGCCAGCAGCGCCTCGTGGAGGGGCCAAGAGACCCAGTACTTC.

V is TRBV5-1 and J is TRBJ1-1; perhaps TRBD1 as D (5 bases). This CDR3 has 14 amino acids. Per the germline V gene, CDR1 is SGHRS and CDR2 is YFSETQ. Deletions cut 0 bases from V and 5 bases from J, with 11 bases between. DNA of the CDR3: TGCGCCAGCAGCTTGGTCCCAAAGGGGACTGAAGCTTTCTTT. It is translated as CASSLVPKGTEAFF.

The CDR3 coding sequence is TGTGCCAGTAGTATAGCCCCGGGAGGGGGGAAGACCCAGTACTTC. Its protein product is CASSIAPGGGKTQYF. The rearrangement links TRBV19 to TRBJ2-5; the match to TRBD2 covers 8 bases. The V segment lost 1 base and the J segment 6 bases; nucleotides outside the gene matches: 7. The CDR3 runs 15 residues. From germline, CDR1 is LNHDA and CDR2 SQIVND (reference sequence). The full variable domain, in which reference TRBV19 and TRBJ2-5 provide the parts outside the CDR3, is DGGITQSPKYLFRKEGQNVTLSCEQNLNHDAMYWYRQDPGQGLRLIYYSQIVNDFQKGDIAEGYSVSREKKESFPLTVTSAQKNPTAFYLCASSIAPGGGKTQYFGPGTRLLVL.

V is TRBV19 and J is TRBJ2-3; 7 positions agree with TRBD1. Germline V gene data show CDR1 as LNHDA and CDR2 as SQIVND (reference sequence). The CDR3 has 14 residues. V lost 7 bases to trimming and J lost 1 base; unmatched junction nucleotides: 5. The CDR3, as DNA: TGTGCCAGTACCAAAGGACAGGGCACAGATACGCAGTATTTT. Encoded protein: CASTKGQGTDTQYF.

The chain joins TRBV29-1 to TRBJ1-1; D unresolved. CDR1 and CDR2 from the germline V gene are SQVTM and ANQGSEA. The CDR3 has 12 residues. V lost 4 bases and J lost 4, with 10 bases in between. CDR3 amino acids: CSVGAGPTEAFF. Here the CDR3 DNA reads TGCAGCGTTGGAGCGGGTCCCACTGAAGCTTTCTTT.

The CDR3 DNA is TGTGCCAGCAGCTTGGCTCCTAGCGGGGGGTCCTACGAGCAGTACTTC. It encodes CASSLAPSGGSYEQYF. This chain links TRBV5-6 with TRBJ2-7; 11 nucleotides match TRBD2. CDR3 length: 16 amino acids. J lost 1 base, V lost 0 bases, and 3 bases had no gene match. Germline V gene lookup returns CDR1 SGHDT and CDR2 YYEEEE.

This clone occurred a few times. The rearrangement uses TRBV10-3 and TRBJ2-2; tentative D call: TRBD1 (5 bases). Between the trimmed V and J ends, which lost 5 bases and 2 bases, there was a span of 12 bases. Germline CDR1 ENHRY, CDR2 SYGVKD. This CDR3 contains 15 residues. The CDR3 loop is CAISPTDINTGELFF. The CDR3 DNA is TGTGCCATCAGTCCTACGGACATTAACACCGGGGAGCTGTTTTTT.

The DNA of the CDR3 is TGTGCCAGTAGTACGGAAAACCAGGTTGGGCGTGAGCAGTTCTTC. Protein: CASSTENQVGREQFF. This rearrangement joins TRBV19 to TRBJ2-1; D remains unclear. V lost 4 bases, J lost 9 bases, and 19 bases lay in between. This CDR3 spans 15 amino acids. Germline V gene sequence: CDR1 LNHDA, CDR2 SQIVND (reference sequence).

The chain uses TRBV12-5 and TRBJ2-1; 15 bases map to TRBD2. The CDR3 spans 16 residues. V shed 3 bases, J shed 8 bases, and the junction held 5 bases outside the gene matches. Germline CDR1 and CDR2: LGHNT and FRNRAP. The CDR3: CASGLGTSGGPDEQFF. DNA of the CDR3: TGTGCTAGTGGTTTAGGGACTAGCGGGGGGCCGGATGAGCAGTTCTTC.